The following is a TCR beta chain sequence with its context. The clone's antigen remains unknown. Per-nucleotide qualities are absent, and no much larger clonotype sits a single base away. The source of the sample is a study of Ad26.COV2.S vaccination and SARS-CoV-2 variants (dated by TCRdb to 2020 to 2023). About the study as a whole: The specificity and breadth of SARS-CoV-2-reactive T cell receptors after Ad26.COV2.S vaccination were assessed by TCRbeta repertoire sequencing. A total of around 32 samples were included in the TCR-sequenced set, comprising around 19 Ad26.COV2.S vaccine recipients, 5 placebo recipients and 8 SARS-CoV-2 convalescent individuals. Study-wide conclusions, independent of this receptor: Substantial breadth of spike-specific CD8+ and CD4+ T cell responses was reported after vaccination. Higher spike-specific TCR breadth was observed in Ad26.COV2.S recipients than in placebo recipients (P = 0.0014). Vaccine and placebo recipients had comparable non-spike TCR breadth, which fits with the vaccine containing only spike. The authors noted that total T cell responses may have been underestimated by the TCR breadth and depth analyses.

The CDR3 goes from the cysteine to the phenylalanine over 14 residues. Here the CDR3 DNA is all that survives: 42 bases in frame from base 1. CDR1 and CDR2 are drawn from the germline V gene: WSHSY, SAAADI. The junction carries 13 bases between V and J, which are trimmed by 4 bases and 3 bases respectively. The immunoSEQ Assay was the method used to sequence TCRbeta CDR3 regions. After extraction, genomic DNA underwent amplification by bias-controlled multiplex PCR, followed by high-throughput sequencing. The authors' analysis ran thus. To quantify the absolute abundance of each unique TCRbeta CDR3 region, sequences were collapsed and filtered. T cell fraction was estimated by normalizing TCRbeta template counts to usable DNA, which was measured by amplifying reference genes present in all nucleated cells. Repertoire TCRs were annotated as SARS-CoV-2-specific when V gene, CDR3 amino acid sequence and J gene were exactly matched to a known reactive TCR set. The reference SARS-CoV-2 TCR set was obtained from MIRA and was filtered for enrichment in COVID-19-positive ImmuneCODE repertoires, whereby public or cross-reactive TCRs were removed. Using the MIRA antigens, annotated TCRs were further analysed by specific ORF or by position within an ORF. Depth was the summed frequency of annotated unique rearrangements, while breadth was defined as annotated unique rearrangements over total unique productive rearrangements. Two-sided Wilcoxon rank-sum tests were applied when comparing TCR breadth between groups. What TCRdb holds here is the immuneACCESS table cut down to in-frame rearrangements. Part of the clones is not present; checked against another copy, under half of the missing clones reflect an unresolved V gene, and the others are unexplained. Clonal size and the V and J genes are those of that table, whereas D and trimming came from the DNA. Within this sample are 350,000 to 450,000 clones, with 90% to 95% of them counted one time only. The ten largest account for 3.9% of the sample.

Reading the label with the study, this specimen's time point is: individuals recovered from natural SARS-CoV-2 infection. The V and J genes are TRBV10-2 and TRBJ2-7; the D gene remains uncertain. The material sequenced was peripheral blood, taken after recovery from COVID-19. The TCR originated in a human donor who had recovered from COVID-19. The CDR3 loop reads CASSGTKYDYEQYF. The DNA reads TGCGCCAGCAGTGGGACCAAATATGACTACGAGCAGTACTTC.